The rows below give T cell receptor beta chains drawn from one sample of a study of vaccination and CD4 T cells after COVID-19. One entry per CDR3 protein results from TCRdb running MiXCR on the PCR reads. This table holds around 16,000 distinct CDR3 sequences, about 32% found once. These TCRs' antigens remain unknown. The sequenced sample was cultured CD4+ T cells from blood. The receptors were sampled from a human donor with COVID-19. Both conserved end residues are part of each CDR3.

j_gene | v_gene | CDR3aa
TRBJ2-1 | TRBV27 | CASSLTVSVVSGTDYNEQFF
TRBJ2-7 | TRBV7-2 | CASSSWGADEQHF
TRBJ1-5 | TRBV28 | CASRTVDNSDQPQHF
TRBJ1-3 | TRBV11-3 | CASSPTGAAGNTIYF
TRBJ2-1 | TRBV20-1 | CSAMRWGPSSYNEQFF
TRBJ1-5 | TRBV19 | CASSIGQGAYQPQHF
TRBJ1-5 | TRBV7-9 | CASSLGTGQINQPQHF
TRBJ2-1 | TRBV7-2 | CASSLGWGAKYNEQFF
TRBJ1-2 | TRBV6-1 | CASATSWANYGYTF
TRBJ2-1 | TRBV30 | CAWSPPGLAGGPLNNEQFF
TRBJ2-3 | TRBV5-6 | CASTRSRSHESSTDTQYF
TRBJ1-3 | TRBV29-1 | CSARTGASSGNTIYF
TRBJ2-1 | TRBV7-9 | CASSSPGRPKQFF
TRBJ2-1 | TRBV20-1 | CSARDQGLAGIGQFF
TRBJ2-4 | TRBV7-2 | CASSSPTLAKNIQYF
TRBJ2-3 | TRBV7-2 | CASSLAFGGGGFPDTQYF
TRBJ2-3 | TRBV7-9 | CASSQLGGREDTQYF
TRBJ2-7 | TRBV5-1 | CASKTGLLNYEQYF
TRBJ2-5 | TRBV20-1 | CSARDSGETQYF
TRBJ1-6 | TRBV5-1 | CASSFDREVSPLHF
TRBJ2-2 | TRBV11-3 | CASREGGTQGTGELFF
TRBJ2-5 | TRBV20-1 | CSASPLGQGGQETQYF
TRBJ2-3 | TRBV6-4 | CASSGQGGTQYF
TRBJ1-6 | TRBV19 | CASSINQPGVPLHF
TRBJ2-7 | TRBV7-2 | CASSLDPGGPYEQYF
TRBJ2-5 | TRBV28 | CASSSPGQVGETQYF